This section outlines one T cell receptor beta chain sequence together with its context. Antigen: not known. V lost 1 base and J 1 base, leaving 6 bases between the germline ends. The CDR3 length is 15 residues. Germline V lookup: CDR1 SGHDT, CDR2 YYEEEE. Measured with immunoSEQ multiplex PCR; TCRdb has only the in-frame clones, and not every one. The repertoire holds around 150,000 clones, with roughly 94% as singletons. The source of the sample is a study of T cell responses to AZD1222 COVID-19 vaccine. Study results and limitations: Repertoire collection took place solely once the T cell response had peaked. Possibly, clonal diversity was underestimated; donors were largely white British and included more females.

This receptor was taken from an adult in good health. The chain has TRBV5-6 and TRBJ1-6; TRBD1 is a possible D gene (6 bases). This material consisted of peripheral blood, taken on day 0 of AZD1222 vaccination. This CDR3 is CASSLQGSYNSPLHF. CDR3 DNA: TGTGCCAGCAGCTTGCAGGGGTCCTATAATTCACCCCTCCACTTT.